This T cell receptor beta chain was retrieved from a study of blood T cell repertoires in COVID-19. V was pared by 6 bases and J by 7 bases, with 18 bases between. The CDR3 has 15 amino acids. The germline V gene encodes CDR1 MRHNA and CDR2 SNTAGT. Some clones are missing from TCRdb's copy, which holds only in-frame ones; the method was immunoSEQ multiplex PCR. This table has over 300,000 clones, around 87% appearing once. Input material: peripheral blood. The chain joins TRBV6-4 to TRBJ1-4; D possibly corresponds to TRBD1 (6 bases). The TCR originated in a man aged 18 to 30 with active or convalescent COVID-19. The CDR3 region is CASRGAGERGEKLFF. The CDR3 DNA reads TGTGCCAGCAGGGGGGCAGGTGAGAGGGGTGAAAAACTGTTTTTT.